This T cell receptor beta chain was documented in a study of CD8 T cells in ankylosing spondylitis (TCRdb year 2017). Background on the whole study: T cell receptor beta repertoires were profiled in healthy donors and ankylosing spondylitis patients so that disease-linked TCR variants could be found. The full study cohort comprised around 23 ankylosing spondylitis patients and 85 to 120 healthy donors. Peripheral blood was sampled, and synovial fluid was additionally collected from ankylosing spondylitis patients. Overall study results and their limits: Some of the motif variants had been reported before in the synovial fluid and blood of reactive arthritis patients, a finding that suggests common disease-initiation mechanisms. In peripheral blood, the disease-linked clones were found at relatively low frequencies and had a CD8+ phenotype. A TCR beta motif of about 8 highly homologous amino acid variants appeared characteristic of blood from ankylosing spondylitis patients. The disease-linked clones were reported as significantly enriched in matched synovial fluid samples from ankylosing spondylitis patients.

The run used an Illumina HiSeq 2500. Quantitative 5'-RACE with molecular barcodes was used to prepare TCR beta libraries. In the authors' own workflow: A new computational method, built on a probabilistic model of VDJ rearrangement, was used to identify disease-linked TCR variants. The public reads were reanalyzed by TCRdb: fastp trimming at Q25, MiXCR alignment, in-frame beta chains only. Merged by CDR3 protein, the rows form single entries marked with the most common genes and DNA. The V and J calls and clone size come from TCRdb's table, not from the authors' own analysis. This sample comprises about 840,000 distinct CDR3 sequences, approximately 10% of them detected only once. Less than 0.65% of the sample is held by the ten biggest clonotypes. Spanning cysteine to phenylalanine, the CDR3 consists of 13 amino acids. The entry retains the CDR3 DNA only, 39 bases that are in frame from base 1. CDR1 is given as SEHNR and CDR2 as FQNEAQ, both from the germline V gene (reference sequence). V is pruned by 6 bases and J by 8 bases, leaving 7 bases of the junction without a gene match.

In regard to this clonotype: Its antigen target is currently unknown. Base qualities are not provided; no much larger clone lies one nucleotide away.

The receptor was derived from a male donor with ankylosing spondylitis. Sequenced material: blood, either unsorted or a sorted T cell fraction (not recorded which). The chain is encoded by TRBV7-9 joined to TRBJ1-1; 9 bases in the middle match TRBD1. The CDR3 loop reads CASSGQGFSEAFF. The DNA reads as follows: TGTGCCAGCAGTGGACAGGGGTTTTCAGAAGCTTTCTTT.